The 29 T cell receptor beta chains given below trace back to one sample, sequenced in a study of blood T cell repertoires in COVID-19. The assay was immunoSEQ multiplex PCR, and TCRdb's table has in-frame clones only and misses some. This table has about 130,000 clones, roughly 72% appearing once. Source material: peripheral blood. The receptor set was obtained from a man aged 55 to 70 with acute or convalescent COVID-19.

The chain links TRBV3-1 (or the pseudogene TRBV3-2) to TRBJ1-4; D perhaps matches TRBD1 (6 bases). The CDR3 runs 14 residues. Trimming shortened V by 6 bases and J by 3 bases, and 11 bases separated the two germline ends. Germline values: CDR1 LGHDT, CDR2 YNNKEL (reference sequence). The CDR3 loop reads CASSRRQANEKLFF. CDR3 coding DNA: TGTGCCAGCAGTAGGCGACAGGCTAATGAAAAACTGTTTTTT.

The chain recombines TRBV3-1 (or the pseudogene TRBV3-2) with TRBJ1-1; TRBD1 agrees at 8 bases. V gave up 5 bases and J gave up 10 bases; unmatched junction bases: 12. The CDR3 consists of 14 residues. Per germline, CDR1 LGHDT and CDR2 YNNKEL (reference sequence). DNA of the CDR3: TGTGCCAGCAGCATGATAGACAGGGGTGCTGTAGCTTTCTTT. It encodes CASSMIDRGAVAFF.

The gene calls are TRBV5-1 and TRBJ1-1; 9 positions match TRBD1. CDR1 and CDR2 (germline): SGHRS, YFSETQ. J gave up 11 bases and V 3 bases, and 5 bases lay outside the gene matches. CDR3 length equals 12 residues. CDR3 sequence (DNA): TGCGCCAGCAGCTCTTCCGGGACAGGGGCTTTCTTT. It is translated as CASSSSGTGAFF. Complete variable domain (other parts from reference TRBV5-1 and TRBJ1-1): KAGVTQTPRYLIKTRGQQVTLSCSPISGHRSVSWYQQTPGQGLQFLFEYFSETQRNKGNFPGRFSGRQFSNSRSEMNVSTLELGDSALYLCASSSSGTGAFFGQGTRLTVV.

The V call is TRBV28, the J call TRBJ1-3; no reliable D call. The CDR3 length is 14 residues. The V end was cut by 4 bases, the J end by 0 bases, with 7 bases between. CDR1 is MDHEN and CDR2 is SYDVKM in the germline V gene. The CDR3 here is CASSSSFSGNTIYF. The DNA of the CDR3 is TGTGCCAGCAGTTCTAGTTTCTCTGGAAACACCATATATTTT.

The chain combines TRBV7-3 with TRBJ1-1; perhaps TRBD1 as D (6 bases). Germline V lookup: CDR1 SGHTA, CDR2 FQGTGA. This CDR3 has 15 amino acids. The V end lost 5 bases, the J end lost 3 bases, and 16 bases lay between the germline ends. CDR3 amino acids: CASSDPGGGHTEAFF. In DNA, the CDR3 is TGTGCCAGCAGCGACCCGGGCGGGGGGCACACTGAAGCTTTCTTT.

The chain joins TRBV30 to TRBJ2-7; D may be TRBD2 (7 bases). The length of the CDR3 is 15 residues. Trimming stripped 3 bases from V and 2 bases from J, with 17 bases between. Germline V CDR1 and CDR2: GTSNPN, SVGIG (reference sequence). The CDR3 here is CAWSLGGARTYEQYF. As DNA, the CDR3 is TGTGCCTGGAGCCTAGGGGGGGCCCGAACCTACGAGCAGTACTTC.

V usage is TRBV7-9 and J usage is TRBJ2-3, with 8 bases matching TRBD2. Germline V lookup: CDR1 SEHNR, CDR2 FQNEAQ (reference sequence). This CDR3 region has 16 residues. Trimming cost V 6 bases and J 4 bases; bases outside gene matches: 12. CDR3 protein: CASSPGERESSDTQYF. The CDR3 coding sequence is TGTGCCAGCAGTCCGGGCGAGCGGGAGAGTTCAGATACGCAGTATTTT.

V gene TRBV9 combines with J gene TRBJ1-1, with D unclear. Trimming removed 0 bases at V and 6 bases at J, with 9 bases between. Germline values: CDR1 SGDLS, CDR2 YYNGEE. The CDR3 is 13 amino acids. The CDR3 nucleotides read TGTGCCAGCAGCGTAGTATTCGAGCCTGAAGCTTTCTTT. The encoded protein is CASSVVFEPEAFF.

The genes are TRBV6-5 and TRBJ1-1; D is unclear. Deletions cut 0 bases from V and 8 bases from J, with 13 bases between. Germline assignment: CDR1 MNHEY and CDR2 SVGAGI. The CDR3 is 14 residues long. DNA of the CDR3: TGTGCCAGCAGTTACTCGGGCCCGAGCCCCGAAGCTTTCTTT. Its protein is CASSYSGPSPEAFF.

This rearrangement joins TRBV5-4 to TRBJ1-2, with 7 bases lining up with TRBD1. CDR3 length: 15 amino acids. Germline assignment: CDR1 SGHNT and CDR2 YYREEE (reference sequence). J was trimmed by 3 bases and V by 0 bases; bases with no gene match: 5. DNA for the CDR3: TGTGCCAGCAGCTTGGGAGGGGGCCCCTACTATGGCTACACCTTC. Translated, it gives CASSLGGGPYYGYTF.

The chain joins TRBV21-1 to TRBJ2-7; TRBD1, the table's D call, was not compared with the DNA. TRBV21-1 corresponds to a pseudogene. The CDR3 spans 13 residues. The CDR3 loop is CASSCRVEHEQYF. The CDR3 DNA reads TGTGCCAGCAGCTGCAGGGTCGAACACGAGCAGTACTTC.

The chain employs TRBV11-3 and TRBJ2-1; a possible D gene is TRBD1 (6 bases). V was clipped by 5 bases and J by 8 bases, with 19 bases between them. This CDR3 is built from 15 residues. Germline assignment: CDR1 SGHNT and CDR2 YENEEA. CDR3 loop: CASSEGQTSTHEQFF. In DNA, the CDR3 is TGTGCCAGCAGCGAAGGACAGACCTCCACTCATGAGCAGTTCTTC. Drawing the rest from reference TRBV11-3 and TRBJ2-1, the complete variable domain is EAGVVQSPRYKIIEKKQPVAFWCNPISGHNTLYWYLQNLGQGPELLIRYENEEAVDDSQLPKDRFSAERLKGVDSTLKIQPAELGDSAVYLCASSEGQTSTHEQFFGPGTRLTVL.

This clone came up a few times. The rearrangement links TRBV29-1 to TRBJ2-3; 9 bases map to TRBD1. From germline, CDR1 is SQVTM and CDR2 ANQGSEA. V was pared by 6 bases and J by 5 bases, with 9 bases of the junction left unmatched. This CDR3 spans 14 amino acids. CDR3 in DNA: TGCAGCGTCGTGTCCCGGGACAGGGTAGATACGCAGTATTTT. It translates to CSVVSRDRVDTQYF.

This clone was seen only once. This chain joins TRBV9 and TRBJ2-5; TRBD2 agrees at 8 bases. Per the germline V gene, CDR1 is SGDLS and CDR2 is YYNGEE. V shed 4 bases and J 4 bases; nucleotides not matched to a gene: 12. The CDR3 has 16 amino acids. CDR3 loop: CASSPAPTAGVETQYF. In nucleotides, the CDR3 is TGTGCCAGCAGCCCCGCCCCAACAGCGGGAGTAGAGACCCAGTACTTC.

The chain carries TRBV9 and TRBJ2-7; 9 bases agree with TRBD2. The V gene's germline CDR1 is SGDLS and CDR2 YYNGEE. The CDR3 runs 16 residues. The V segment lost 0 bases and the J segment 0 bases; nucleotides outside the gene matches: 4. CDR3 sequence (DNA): TGTGCCAGCAGCGTAGGGGCGGGAGGGGGCTCCTACGAGCAGTACTTC. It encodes CASSVGAGGGSYEQYF.

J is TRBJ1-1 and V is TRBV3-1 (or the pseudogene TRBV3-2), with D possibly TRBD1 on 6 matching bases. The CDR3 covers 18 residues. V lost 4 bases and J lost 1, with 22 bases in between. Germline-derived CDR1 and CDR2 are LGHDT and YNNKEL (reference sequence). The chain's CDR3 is CASSRRRIQDRTNTEAFF. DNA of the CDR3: TGTGCCAGCAGCCGCCGACGGATTCAGGACAGAACGAACACTGAAGCTTTCTTT.

The CDR3 region is CAFSGGEASPLHF. DNA for the CDR3: TGTGCCTTCAGTGGGGGGGAAGCTTCACCCCTCCACTTT. J is TRBJ1-6 and V is TRBV30, with D perhaps TRBD1 (5 bases). Germline values: CDR1 GTSNPN, CDR2 SVGIG (reference sequence). V gave up 7 bases and J gave up 9 bases, with 16 bases separating them. The CDR3 totals 13 residues.

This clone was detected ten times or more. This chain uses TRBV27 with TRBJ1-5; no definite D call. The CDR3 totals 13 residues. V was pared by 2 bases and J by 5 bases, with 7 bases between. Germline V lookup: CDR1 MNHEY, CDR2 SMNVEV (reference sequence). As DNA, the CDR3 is TGTGCCAGCAGTTTACGGGAGGATCAGCCCCAGCATTTT. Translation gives CASSLREDQPQHF.

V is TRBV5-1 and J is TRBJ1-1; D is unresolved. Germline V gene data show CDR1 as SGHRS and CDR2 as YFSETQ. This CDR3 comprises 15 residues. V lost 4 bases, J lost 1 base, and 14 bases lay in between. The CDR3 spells CASSVNGGSNTEAFF. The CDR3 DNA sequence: TGCGCCAGCAGCGTTAATGGAGGGTCGAACACTGAAGCTTTCTTT.

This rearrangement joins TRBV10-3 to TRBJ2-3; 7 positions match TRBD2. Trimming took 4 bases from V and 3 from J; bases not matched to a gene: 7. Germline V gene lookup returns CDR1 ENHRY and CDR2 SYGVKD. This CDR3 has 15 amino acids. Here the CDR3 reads CAISAFGGWTDTQYF. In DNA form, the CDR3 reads TGTGCCATCAGTGCTTTCGGGGGGTGGACAGATACGCAGTATTTT.

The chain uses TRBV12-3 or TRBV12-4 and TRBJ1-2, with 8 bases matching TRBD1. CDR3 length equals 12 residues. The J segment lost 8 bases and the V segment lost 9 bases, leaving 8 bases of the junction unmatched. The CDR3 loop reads CARTDRAGGYTF. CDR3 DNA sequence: TGTGCCAGGACGGACAGGGCTGGAGGCTACACCTTC.

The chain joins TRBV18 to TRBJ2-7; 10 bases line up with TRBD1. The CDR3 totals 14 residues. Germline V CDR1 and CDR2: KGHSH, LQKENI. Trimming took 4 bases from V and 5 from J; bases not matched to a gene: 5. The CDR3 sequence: CASSRRGTGDEQYF. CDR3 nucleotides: TGTGCCAGCTCACGGCGAGGGACAGGGGACGAGCAGTACTTC.

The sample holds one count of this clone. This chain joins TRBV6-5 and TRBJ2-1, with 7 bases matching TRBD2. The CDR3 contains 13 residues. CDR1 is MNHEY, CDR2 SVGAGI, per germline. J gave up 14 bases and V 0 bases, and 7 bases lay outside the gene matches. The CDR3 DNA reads TGTGCCAGCAGTTACTCCAGGACTAGTATCGAGTTCTTC. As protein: CASSYSRTSIEFF.

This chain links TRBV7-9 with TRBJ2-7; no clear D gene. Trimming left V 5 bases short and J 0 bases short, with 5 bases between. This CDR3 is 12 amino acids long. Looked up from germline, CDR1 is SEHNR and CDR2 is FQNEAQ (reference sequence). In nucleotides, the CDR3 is TGTGCCAGCAGCGAGTTCTCCTACGAGCAGTACTTC. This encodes CASSEFSYEQYF.

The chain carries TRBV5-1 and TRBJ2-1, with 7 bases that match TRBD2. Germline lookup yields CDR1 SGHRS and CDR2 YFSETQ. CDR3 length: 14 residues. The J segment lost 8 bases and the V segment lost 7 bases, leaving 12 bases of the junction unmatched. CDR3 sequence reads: CASSMTSIDDEQFF. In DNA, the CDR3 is TGCGCCAGCTCTATGACTAGCATCGACGATGAGCAGTTCTTC. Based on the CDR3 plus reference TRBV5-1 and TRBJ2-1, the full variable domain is KAGVTQTPRYLIKTRGQQVTLSCSPISGHRSVSWYQQTPGQGLQFLFEYFSETQRNKGNFPGRFSGRQFSNSRSEMNVSTLELGDSALYLCASSMTSIDDEQFFGPGTRLTVL.

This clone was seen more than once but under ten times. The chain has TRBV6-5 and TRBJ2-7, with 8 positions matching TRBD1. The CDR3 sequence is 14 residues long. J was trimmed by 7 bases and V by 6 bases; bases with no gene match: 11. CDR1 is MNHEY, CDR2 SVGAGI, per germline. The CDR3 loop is CASSLDRGRGEQYF. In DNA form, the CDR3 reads TGTGCCAGCAGCCTAGACAGGGGAAGAGGGGAGCAGTACTTC.

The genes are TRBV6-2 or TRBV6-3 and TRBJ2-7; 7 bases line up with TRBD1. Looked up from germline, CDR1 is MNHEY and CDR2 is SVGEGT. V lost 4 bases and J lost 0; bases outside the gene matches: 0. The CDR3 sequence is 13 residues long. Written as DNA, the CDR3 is TGTGCCAGCAGTTGGGACAGCTCCTACGAGCAGTACTTC. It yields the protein CASSWDSSYEQYF.

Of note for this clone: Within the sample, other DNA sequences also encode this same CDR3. CDR3 in amino acids: CASSPRQGTYEQYF. The CDR3 nucleotides are TGTGCCAGCTCACCACGACAGGGTACCTACGAGCAGTACTTC. V usage is TRBV18 and J usage is TRBJ2-7; TRBD1 aligns across 7 bases. The V gene end was trimmed by 1 base and the J gene end by 2 bases; junction bases not matched to a gene: 2. Germline-derived CDR1 and CDR2 are KGHSH and LQKENI. The CDR3 runs to 14 residues.

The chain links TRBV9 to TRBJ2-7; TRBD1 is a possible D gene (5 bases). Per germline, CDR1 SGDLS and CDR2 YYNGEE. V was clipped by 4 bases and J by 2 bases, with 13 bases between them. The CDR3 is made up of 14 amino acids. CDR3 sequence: CASSPDQGTYEQYF. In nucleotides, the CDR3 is TGTGCCAGCAGCCCCGACCAGGGAACCTACGAGCAGTACTTC.